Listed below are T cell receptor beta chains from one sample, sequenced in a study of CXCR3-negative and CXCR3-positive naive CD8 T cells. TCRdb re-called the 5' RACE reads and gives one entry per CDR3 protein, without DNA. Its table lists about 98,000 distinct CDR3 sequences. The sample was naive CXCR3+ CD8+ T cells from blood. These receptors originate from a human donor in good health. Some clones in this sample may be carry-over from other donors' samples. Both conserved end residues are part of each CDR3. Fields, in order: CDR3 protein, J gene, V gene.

CASSQGLAGATGELFF	TRBJ2-2	TRBV27
CSASSISYEQYF	TRBJ2-7	TRBV20-1
CASSLPGPGGYTF	TRBJ1-2	TRBV5-1
CASSQGVHEQYF	TRBJ2-7	TRBV6-2/TRBV6-3
CASSYSVALNIQYF	TRBJ2-4	TRBV6-5
CASSAPLASSYNEQFF	TRBJ2-1	TRBV7-2
CASSHARPTGRIGNSPLHF	TRBJ1-6	TRBV7-7
CASSQAGSDYNEQFF	TRBJ2-1	TRBV28
CASSVKRGGPTPSSYNEQFF	TRBJ2-1	TRBV9
CSVVSQGSTEAFF	TRBJ1-1	TRBV29-1